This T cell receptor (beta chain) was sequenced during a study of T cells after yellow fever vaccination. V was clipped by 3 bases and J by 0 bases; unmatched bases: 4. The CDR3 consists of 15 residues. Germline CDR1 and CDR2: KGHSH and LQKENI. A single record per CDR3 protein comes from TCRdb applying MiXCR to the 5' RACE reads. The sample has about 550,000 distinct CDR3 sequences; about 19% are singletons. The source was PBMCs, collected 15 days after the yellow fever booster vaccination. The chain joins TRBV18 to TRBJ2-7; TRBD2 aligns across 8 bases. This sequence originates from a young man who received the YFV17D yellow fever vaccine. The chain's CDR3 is CASSPPSGSSYEQYF. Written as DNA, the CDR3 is TGTGCCAGCTCACCTCCAAGCGGGAGCTCCTACGAGCAGTACTTC. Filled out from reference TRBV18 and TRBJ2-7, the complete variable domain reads NAGVMQNPRHLVRRRGQEARLRCSPMKGHSHVYWYRQLPEEGLKFMVYLQKENIIDESGMPKERFSAEFPKEGPSILRIQQVVRGDSAAYFCASSPPSGSSYEQYFGPGTRLTVT.